This is a list of T cell receptor beta chains from one sample in a study of shared clonotypes between healthy human individuals. Sequencing used immunoSEQ multiplex PCR; TCRdb keeps in-frame clones, though not all of them. This table holds about 700,000 clones, 92% found once. The specimen sequenced was naive CD8+ T cells sorted from blood. The receptor source for this set is a man aged 30 to 39 in good health. Each CDR3 is given without its conserved first and last residue. Each record gives: V gene, J gene, CDR3 protein.

v_call: TRBV12-5
j_call: TRBJ2-1
cdr3_aa: ASGGPTSEQF

v_call: TRBV9
j_call: TRBJ2-3
cdr3_aa: ASSLADTQY

v_call: TRBV27
j_call: TRBJ2-1
cdr3_aa: ASSPGTDDDEQF

v_call: TRBV11-2
j_call: TRBJ2-4
cdr3_aa: ASSPDPIPGLAKNIQY

v_call: TRBV7-9
j_call: TRBJ2-2
cdr3_aa: ASSLPFGPGELF

v_call: TRBV5-6
j_call: TRBJ1-1
cdr3_aa: ASSSDRIEAF

v_call: TRBV10-1
j_call: TRBJ2-2
cdr3_aa: ASSRDLANTGELF

v_call: TRBV7-3
j_call: TRBJ2-6
cdr3_aa: ASSLTSAVSGANVLT

v_call: TRBV28
j_call: TRBJ2-7
cdr3_aa: ASSHPKRGYEQY

v_call: TRBV6-5
j_call: TRBJ2-5
cdr3_aa: ASSRRAHETQY